The 30 T cell receptor beta chains given below trace back to one sample, sequenced in a study of OX40 agonist ivuxolimab in advanced cancers. Produced via immunoSEQ multiplex PCR; TCRdb's table is partial and in-frame only. This table holds 40,000 to 60,000 clones, 81% found once. The sequences come from CD4+ or CD8+ T cells sorted from blood, collected in a trial of the OX40 agonist ivuxolimab. The receptors here all came from an adult with an advanced solid tumor such as melanoma, head and neck, liver or kidney cancer.

The genes are TRBV29-1 and TRBJ2-1, with TRBD1 matching 8 bases. The CDR3 consists of 13 residues. V lost 4 bases and J lost 6; bases outside the gene matches: 5. The germline V gene encodes CDR1 SQVTM and CDR2 ANQGSEA. CDR3 sequence reads: CSVVTDRVNEQFF. As DNA, the CDR3 is TGCAGCGTTGTAACGGACAGGGTCAATGAGCAGTTCTTC.

The rearrangement joins TRBV7-6 to TRBJ2-5; D is perhaps TRBD1 (6 bases). CDR1 and CDR2 from the germline V gene are SGHVS and FNYEAQ. The CDR3 covers 14 residues. The germline V and J ends were trimmed by 5 bases and 5 bases, with 15 bases remaining between them. This CDR3 reads CASSIGQNQETQYF. CDR3 nucleotide sequence: TGTGCCAGCAGCATCGGACAGAATCAGGAGACCCAGTACTTC.

V usage is TRBV5-1 and J usage is TRBJ2-1; 10 positions agree with TRBD2. Germline assignment: CDR1 SGHRS and CDR2 YFSETQ. The CDR3 is made up of 16 amino acids. Losses at the gene ends were 4 bases for V and 4 bases for J; bases not matched to a gene: 8. The CDR3 nucleotides are TGCGCCAGCAGCGAAACTAGCGGGGTGGGATACAATGAGCAGTTCTTC. Translation: CASSETSGVGYNEQFF. The entire variable domain, with the rest obtained from reference TRBV5-1 and TRBJ2-1, is as follows: KAGVTQTPRYLIKTRGQQVTLSCSPISGHRSVSWYQQTPGQGLQFLFEYFSETQRNKGNFPGRFSGRQFSNSRSEMNVSTLELGDSALYLCASSETSGVGYNEQFFGPGTRLTVL.

This rearrangement joins TRBV5-1 to TRBJ2-1; D not certain. The germline V and J ends were trimmed by 2 bases and 0 bases, with 6 bases remaining between them. The CDR3 length is 14 residues. Germline CDR1 SGHRS, CDR2 YFSETQ. The CDR3 region is CASSFAVSYNEQFF. For the CDR3, the DNA is TGCGCCAGCAGCTTCGCAGTCTCCTACAATGAGCAGTTCTTC.

The chain combines TRBV4-2 with TRBJ1-4; tentatively, D is TRBD1 (5 bases). V was clipped by 4 bases and J by 0 bases, with 15 bases between them. Germline CDR1 reads LGHNA; CDR2 reads YNFKEQ. This CDR3 contains 17 residues. The CDR3 nucleotides read TGTGCCAGCAGCCCCTTCCCGGGGCAGGCAACTAATGAAAAACTGTTTTTT. It encodes CASSPFPGQATNEKLFF.

The chain combines TRBV27 with TRBJ2-5; 10 bases map to TRBD1. The V segment lost 5 bases and the J segment 5 bases; nucleotides outside the gene matches: 2. This CDR3 is built from 13 residues. Per the germline V gene, CDR1 is MNHEY and CDR2 is SMNVEV (reference sequence). CDR3 amino acids: CASSGTGDETQYF. In DNA, the CDR3 is TGTGCCAGCAGTGGGACAGGGGACGAGACCCAGTACTTC.

CDR3 in DNA: TGTGCCAGTAGTATAGCCTATACAGGGGCCACTGAAGCTTTCTTT. Translating gives CASSIAYTGATEAFF. The gene calls are TRBV19 and TRBJ1-1, with TRBD1 identical over 7 bases. Germline loops: CDR1 LNHDA, CDR2 SQIVND (reference sequence). Unmatched junction bases numbered 6, after V lost 1 base and J lost 4 bases. The CDR3 sequence is 15 residues long.

This rearrangement joins TRBV7-9 to TRBJ2-3; D remains unclear. The CDR3 length is 16 residues. The V gene's germline CDR1 is SEHNR and CDR2 FQNEAQ (reference sequence). Trimming took 1 base from V and 0 from J, leaving 11 bases between them. CDR3 in DNA: TGTGCCAGCAGCTTAGGCGCGGCCCCTAGCACAGATACGCAGTATTTT. As protein: CASSLGAAPSTDTQYF.

In its sample, this clone was seen once. The genes are TRBV12-1 and TRBJ2-7; the table gives TRBD1 as D, unverified against the DNA. TRBV12-1 is noted as a pseudogene. This CDR3 contains 15 residues. CDR3 sequence: CASSFVQAVSYEQYF. The DNA of the CDR3 is TGTGCCAGCAGCTTTGTACAGGCGGTCTCCTACGAGCAGTACTTC.

The gene calls are TRBV6-6 and TRBJ1-6, with D possibly being TRBD1 (5 bases). This CDR3 contains 16 residues. V was clipped by 2 bases and J by 13 bases, with 21 bases between them. Germline CDR1 reads MNHNY; CDR2 reads SVGAGI (reference sequence). The CDR3 loop is CASSYALGGVIIPLHF. CDR3 bases: TGTGCCAGCAGTTACGCACTCGGGGGAGTCATTATTCCCCTCCACTTT.

V is TRBV19 and J is TRBJ2-1; maybe TRBD2 (5 bases). Looked up from germline, CDR1 is LNHDA and CDR2 is SQIVND (reference sequence). The CDR3 length is 14 residues. Trimming stripped 9 bases from V and 3 bases from J, with 15 bases between. CDR3: CASTNVANYNEQFF. The CDR3 DNA reads as TGTGCCAGCACTAACGTAGCGAACTACAATGAGCAGTTCTTC.

The V gene is TRBV15, the J gene TRBJ1-1; D gene uncertain. Looked up from germline, CDR1 is LNHNV and CDR2 is YYDKDF (reference sequence). CDR3 length: 13 residues. Between the trimmed V and J ends, which lost 1 base and 3 bases, there was a span of 6 bases. The CDR3 sequence is CATSRGTYTEAFF. The CDR3 region has the DNA TGTGCCACCAGCAGAGGGACTTACACTGAAGCTTTCTTT.

V usage is TRBV6-6 and J usage is TRBJ1-6, with TRBD1 matching over 7 bases. With 5 bases clipped from V and 8 bases from J, the junction kept 6 bases outside the gene matches. Germline V gives CDR1 MNHNY, CDR2 SVGAGI (reference sequence). The CDR3 runs to 14 residues. The CDR3 sequence: CASSPGTADSPLHF. The CDR3 coding sequence is TGTGCCAGCAGTCCCGGGACAGCAGATTCACCCCTCCACTTT.

This chain uses TRBV11-2 with TRBJ2-1; 11 bases map to TRBD2. The germline V gene has CDR1 SGHAT and CDR2 FQNNGV. With V trimmed by 5 bases and J by 4 bases, 4 bases remained unmatched. This CDR3 has 15 residues. The CDR3: CASSGGLAEYNEQFF. CDR3 nucleotide sequence: TGTGCCAGCAGCGGGGGACTAGCGGAGTACAATGAGCAGTTCTTC.

The gene calls are TRBV5-6 and TRBJ1-1; 7 nucleotides align to TRBD1. V lost 4 bases, J lost 4 bases, and 4 bases stayed unmatched. Germline CDR1 SGHDT, CDR2 YYEEEE. CDR3 length: 13 residues. CDR3 loop: CASSPTGVTEAFF. The CDR3 nucleotides are TGTGCCAGCAGCCCCACAGGGGTCACTGAAGCTTTCTTT.

This clone qualifies as medium-sized. This chain uses TRBV7-6 with TRBJ1-1; D may be TRBD1 (5 bases). There are 15 residues in the CDR3. Trimming removed 4 bases at V and 1 base at J, with 13 bases between. Germline V lookup: CDR1 SGHVS, CDR2 FNYEAQ. The CDR3 sequence: CASSSWEGKNTEAFF. The CDR3 nucleotides read TGTGCCAGCAGCTCCTGGGAGGGGAAGAACACTGAAGCTTTCTTT.

The rearrangement links TRBV18 to TRBJ2-7; 7 nucleotides align to TRBD1. The CDR3 runs 15 residues. CDR1 KGHSH and CDR2 LQKENI come from the germline V gene. V trimming: 2 bases; J trimming: 4 bases; junction bases outside the gene matches: 8. In DNA form, the CDR3 reads TGTGCCAGCTCACCATCCATAGGGGGCGAGTACGAGCAGTACTTC. This gives the protein CASSPSIGGEYEQYF.

The rearrangement uses TRBV5-6 and TRBJ2-6; the D is unclear. Trimming took off 4 bases at V and 0 bases at J, with 14 bases between the two ends. Germline V gene data show CDR1 as SGHDT and CDR2 as YYEEEE. The CDR3 runs 17 residues. CDR3 nucleotides: TGTGCCAGCAGCGGGGTGGGCATCTTCTCTGGGGCCAACGTCCTGACTTTC. Amino acids: CASSGVGIFSGANVLTF.

J is TRBJ2-1 and V is TRBV7-6; 14 bases line up with TRBD2. The trim removed 2 bases at V and 2 bases at J, leaving 5 bases unmatched. This CDR3 comprises 18 residues. Germline loops: CDR1 SGHVS, CDR2 FNYEAQ. The CDR3 DNA sequence: TGTGCCAGCAGCTTACGACTAGCGGGGGGGAGCGCCTACAATGAGCAGTTCTTC. Translated: CASSLRLAGGSAYNEQFF.

The CDR3: CASSLEAGLTGYEQYF. DNA of the CDR3: TGTGCCAGCAGCTTGGAGGCGGGCCTCACAGGGTACGAGCAGTACTTC. V is TRBV7-6 and J is TRBJ2-7; possible D gene TRBD1, 6 bases. CDR3 length: 16 residues. V lost 3 bases, J lost 4 bases, and 19 bases lay in between. Germline V gene sequence: CDR1 SGHVS, CDR2 FNYEAQ.

The chain links TRBV6-6 to TRBJ1-1, with D hard to call. Germline lookup yields CDR1 MNHNY and CDR2 SVGAGI (reference sequence). The V and J ends lost 0 bases and 4 bases respectively, with 9 bases between them. This CDR3 spans 14 amino acids. The DNA of the CDR3 is TGTGCCAGCAGTTACTCGAATGGAGGCACTGAAGCTTTCTTT. Protein: CASSYSNGGTEAFF.

The V call is TRBV4-3, the J call TRBJ1-2; unclear D gene. The CDR3 runs to 15 residues. Germline CDR1 reads LGHNA; CDR2 reads YSLEER. Trimming took off 3 bases at V and 5 bases at J, with 16 bases between the two ends. CDR3 sequence: CASSHEATGFYGYTF. Here the CDR3 DNA reads TGCGCCAGCAGCCACGAGGCCACCGGTTTTTATGGCTACACCTTC.

The chain links TRBV29-1 to TRBJ2-7; tentatively, D is TRBD2 (5 bases). The CDR3 is made up of 14 amino acids. V shed 5 bases and J shed 0 bases, with 14 bases lying between them. Per germline, CDR1 SQVTM and CDR2 ANQGSEA. CDR3 sequence: CSVNGGSSSYEQYF. The CDR3 nucleotides read TGCAGCGTTAACGGCGGGTCAAGCTCCTACGAGCAGTACTTC.

The V and J genes are TRBV20-1 and TRBJ2-7; no definite D call. The CDR3 length is 11 residues. Trimming pared 6 bases from V and 6 bases from J, leaving 12 bases between. The germline gives CDR1 DFQATT, CDR2 SNEGSKA (reference sequence). CDR3 in DNA: TGCAGTGCCCCGGCCCCATTCGAGCAGTACTTC. Translated: CSAPAPFEQYF.

This clone is a singleton in its sample. The chain is built from TRBV27 and TRBJ2-3; 7 nucleotides agree with TRBD1. The V gene end was trimmed by 4 bases and the J gene end by 4 bases; junction bases not matched to a gene: 2. Germline CDR1 and CDR2: MNHEY and SMNVEV (reference sequence). This CDR3 is built from 13 residues. In DNA form, the CDR3 reads TGTGCCAGCAGTTCTACAGGGGCAGATACGCAGTATTTT. Amino acid sequence: CASSSTGADTQYF.

This chain's CDR3 is CASSYGTDTQYF. CDR3 nucleotide sequence: TGTGCCAGCAGTTACGGCACAGATACGCAGTATTTT. This chain joins TRBV6-5 and TRBJ2-3; no clear D. The length of the CDR3 is 12 residues. Trimming pared 2 bases from V and 1 base from J, leaving 1 base between. Germline CDR1 and CDR2: MNHEY and SVGAGI.

V usage is TRBV4-1 and J usage is TRBJ2-1, with TRBD1 matching 10 bases. Germline V gene data show CDR1 as MGHRA and CDR2 as YSYEKL. V dropped 3 bases and J dropped 4; count of bases not matched to a gene: 6. The CDR3 is 16 amino acids. The CDR3 bases are TGCGCCAGCAGCCAGCACCCGGGACAGGGGTACAATGAGCAGTTCTTC. It specifies CASSQHPGQGYNEQFF.

This clone was counted a few times. The chain combines TRBV6-6 with TRBJ2-3; perhaps TRBD1 as D (6 bases). The CDR3 extends over 15 amino acids. In germline, CDR1 is MNHNY, CDR2 SVGAGI (reference sequence). V lost 5 bases and J lost 2, with 14 bases in between. Here the CDR3 reads CASSIGGRVTDTQYF. CDR3 coding DNA: TGTGCCAGCAGTATAGGGGGACGAGTCACAGATACGCAGTATTTT.

The chain recombines TRBV7-9 with TRBJ2-1, with D possibly matching TRBD1 (5 bases). Germline V CDR1 and CDR2: SEHNR, FQNEAQ (reference sequence). CDR3 size: 13 residues. Trimming removed 2 bases from V and 4 bases from J, with 6 bases in between. CDR3 DNA sequence: TGTGCCAGCAGCTTACAGGGATACAATGAGCAGTTCTTC. It specifies CASSLQGYNEQFF.

This clone was seen a few times. CDR3 sequence (DNA): TGTGCCAGCACGGTTGCTGGTGCGGGAGGCACCTACGAGCAGTACTTC. Protein: CASTVAGAGGTYEQYF. The chain joins TRBV5-6 to TRBJ2-7, with 8 bases fitting TRBD2. The germline CDR1 and CDR2 sequences are SGHDT and YYEEEE. The CDR3 is 16 amino acids. V lost 6 bases and J lost 2; bases outside the gene matches: 13.